This T cell receptor (beta chain) was observed in a study of blood T cell repertoires in COVID-19. V was shortened by 6 bases and J by 3 bases, with 12 bases between the two germline ends. The germline CDR1 and CDR2 sequences are SQVTM and ANQGSEA. CDR3 size: 13 residues. There are a few counts of this clone. Original processing notes: Amplification of reference gene primers was used by the study to estimate nucleated cell counts. Method: immunoSEQ multiplex PCR; TCRdb's copy keeps in-frame clones and lacks some. The V and J calls and clone size were taken over from that table, and D and trimming were inferred from the DNA. Among about 52,000 clones listed, approximately 80% were seen once.

Sequenced input: peripheral blood. This TCR came from a man older than 75 with COVID-19, enrolled during active disease. The chain joins TRBV29-1 to TRBJ1-5; D ambiguous. CDR3 loop: CSVAAAPNQPQHF. The CDR3 DNA follows: TGCAGCGTCGCGGCCGCCCCCAATCAGCCCCAGCATTTT.